The 3 T cell receptor beta chains in this list originate from one sample, sequenced in a study of technical replicates of blood from a few donors. Measured with immunoSEQ multiplex PCR; TCRdb has only the in-frame clones, and not every one. Of approximately 51,000 clones in the sample, 93% were seen once. The sample taken for sequencing was PBMCs. These receptors came from a human donor in good health. Some clones in this sample may be carry-over from other donors' samples.

This clone was recorded only once. V and J are TRBV9 and TRBJ2-5, with D unresolved. The ends were cut back, 1 base at V and 5 bases at J, with 15 bases in the middle. Germline CDR1 SGDLS, CDR2 YYNGEE. The CDR3 sequence is 15 residues long. CDR3 DNA sequence: TGTGCCAGCAGCGTATCGGGTAGTGACGGCGAGACCCAGTACTTC. Amino acid sequence: CASSVSGSDGETQYF. The variable domain in full, with the rest retrieved from reference TRBV9 and TRBJ2-5, is DSGVTQTPKHLITATGQRVTLRCSPRSGDLSVYWYQQSLDQGLQFLIQYYNGEERAKGNILERFSAQQFPDLHSELNLSSLELGDSALYFCASSVSGSDGETQYFGPGTRLLVL.

V and J are TRBV6-6 and TRBJ1-4; D possibly corresponds to TRBD1 (5 bases). Trimming removed 6 bases at V and 8 bases at J, with 13 bases between. The length of the CDR3 is 13 residues. The germline gives CDR1 MNHNY, CDR2 SVGAGI (reference sequence). CDR3 nucleotides: TGTGCCAGCAGCCGGGGGTCCGGGGAAAAACTGTTTTTT. Encoded protein: CASSRGSGEKLFF.

V gene TRBV11-2 combines with J gene TRBJ1-1, with D maybe TRBD1 (5 bases). This CDR3 has 15 amino acids. CDR1 is SGHAT, CDR2 FQNNGV, per germline. Trimming shortened V by 2 bases and J by 3 bases, and 13 bases separated the two germline ends. The CDR3 reads CASSLSITGDTEAFF. As DNA, the CDR3 is TGTGCCAGCAGCTTAAGTATAACGGGGGACACTGAAGCTTTCTTT.